The 16 T cell receptor beta chains listed next were all sequenced from one sample in a study of CD8 T cells in Susac syndrome. With random hexamers, reverse transcription was performed on about 0.5 to 1 ug of RNA. TCRdb used MiXCR to reprocess the immunoSEQ multiplex PCR reads, holding one entry per CDR3 protein. Of about 300,000 distinct CDR3 sequences in the sample, about 89% are singletons; the top ten hold around 0.18%. The sequenced material came from CD8+ T cells from PBMCs. Receptors originate from a human donor with multiple sclerosis.

The rearrangement links TRBV12-3 or TRBV12-4 to TRBJ2-7, with 8 bases lining up with TRBD1. With V trimmed by 6 bases and J by 3 bases, 7 bases remained unmatched. The CDR3 is 14 amino acids. The CDR3 nucleotides are TGTGCCAGCAGCCCGGGACAGGCCTTCTACGAGCAGTACTTC. Protein sequence: CASSPGQAFYEQYF.

The DNA for the CDR3 is TGTGCCAGCAGCCAGCCGTCCCTGGGACAGGGGGCGCGGGAGCAGTACTTC. Residues: CASSQPSLGQGAREQYF. V usage is TRBV7-9 and J usage is TRBJ2-7; 12 bases agree with TRBD1. J was trimmed by 7 bases and V by 5 bases; bases with no gene match: 15. The germline V gene has CDR1 SEHNR and CDR2 FQNEAQ (reference sequence). This CDR3 has 17 residues. The full variable domain, its missing parts supplied by reference TRBV7-9 and TRBJ2-7, is DTGVSQNPRHKITKRGQNVTFRCDPISEHNRLYWYRQTLGQGPEFLTYFQNEAQLEKSRLLSDRFSAERPKGSFSTLEIQRTEQGDSAMYLCASSQPSLGQGAREQYFGPGTRLTVT.

The chain links TRBV28 to TRBJ2-1; TRBD1 aligns across 7 bases. Trimming removed 7 bases from V and 0 bases from J; junction bases left unmatched: 3. This CDR3 spans 14 amino acids. The germline gives CDR1 MDHEN, CDR2 SYDVKM. In DNA, the CDR3 is TGTGCCAGCAAACAGGGGAGCTCCTACAATGAGCAGTTCTTC. It yields the protein CASKQGSSYNEQFF.

The gene calls are TRBV20-1 and TRBJ2-5; 9 nucleotides line up with TRBD2. Trimming at V came to 1 base and at J to 5 bases, leaving 8 bases not matched to a gene. There are 15 residues in the CDR3. CDR1 and CDR2 (germline): DFQATT, SNEGSKA (reference sequence). CDR3 in amino acids: CSARGSSGESETQYF. The CDR3 DNA is TGCAGTGCTAGAGGGTCTAGCGGGGAAAGCGAGACCCAGTACTTC.

The chain has TRBV11-1 and TRBJ2-1; D is ambiguous. Per the germline V gene, CDR1 is SGHAT and CDR2 is FQDESV (reference sequence). Trimming removed 0 bases from V and 5 bases from J, with 14 bases in between. This CDR3 is built from 16 residues. The CDR3 bases are TGTGCCAGCAGCTTAGCTGACCTGAGTTGGGACAATGAGCAGTTCTTC. Translating gives CASSLADLSWDNEQFF.

The chain is built from TRBV6-2 or TRBV6-3 and TRBJ2-7; possibly TRBD1 for D (6 bases). V shed 2 bases and J shed 3 bases, with 11 bases lying between them. CDR1 is MNHEY, CDR2 SVGEGT, per germline. The CDR3 runs 14 residues. CDR3 nucleotides: TGTGCCAGCAGTTACGCGGACAGCTACTACGAGCAGTACTTC. This translates into CASSYADSYYEQYF.

The V gene is TRBV4-3, the J gene TRBJ2-7; 11 bases align to TRBD2. The germline gives CDR1 LGHNA, CDR2 YSLEER. With 3 bases clipped from V and 1 base from J, the junction kept 8 bases outside the gene matches. CDR3 size: 17 residues. The CDR3 coding sequence is TGCGCCAGCAGCCAGACCCATGGGACTAGCGGTTCCTACGAGCAGTACTTC. Translated, it gives CASSQTHGTSGSYEQYF.

This sequence joins TRBV7-9 and TRBJ2-1, with a weak D call TRBD1 (5 bases). Germline CDR1 SEHNR, CDR2 FQNEAQ (reference sequence). The CDR3 contains 16 residues. V was trimmed by 6 bases and J by 0 bases, leaving 15 bases between them. The CDR3 DNA reads as TGTGCCAGCAGAAAGTCGCAGGGAAGCTCCTACAATGAGCAGTTCTTC. It specifies CASRKSQGSSYNEQFF.

V gene TRBV5-1 combines with J gene TRBJ1-1, with D hard to call. V lost 0 bases and J 0 bases, leaving 12 bases between the germline ends. This CDR3 is built from 16 residues. Germline CDR1 is SGHRS and CDR2 is YFSETQ. This CDR3 is CASSLGFDRMNTEAFF. The CDR3 DNA reads as TGCGCCAGCAGCTTGGGGTTTGATCGAATGAACACTGAAGCTTTCTTT.

V gene TRBV29-1 combines with J gene TRBJ1-1; D not resolved. The CDR3 has 16 amino acids. CDR1 SQVTM and CDR2 ANQGSEA come from the germline V gene. The V and J ends lost 1 base and 7 bases respectively, with 22 bases between them. For the CDR3, the DNA is TGCAGCGTTGAAGGTTTTTTTGGGCAGCGGTTGCATGAAGCTTTCTTT. This translates into CSVEGFFGQRLHEAFF.

The chain uses TRBV4-1 and TRBJ1-1; a weak D match, TRBD1 (6 bases). V lost 0 bases and J lost 8, with 16 bases in between. CDR3 size: 15 residues. Germline V lookup: CDR1 MGHRA, CDR2 YSYEKL. In nucleotides, the CDR3 is TGCGCCAGCAGCCAAGATAAGGGGGACTGGTTGGAAGCTTTCTTT. Encoded protein: CASSQDKGDWLEAFF.

The gene calls are TRBV5-1 and TRBJ1-5; D is unclear. With 0 bases removed from V and 6 bases from J, the gap between germline ends came to 7 bases. Germline CDR1 SGHRS, CDR2 YFSETQ. CDR3 size: 13 residues. The CDR3 is CASSLEGAQPQHF. In DNA form, the CDR3 reads TGCGCCAGCAGCTTGGAGGGAGCTCAGCCCCAGCATTTT.

The chain employs TRBV2 and TRBJ2-7, with 8 bases that match TRBD2. Germline assignment: CDR1 SNHLY and CDR2 FYNNEI. V lost 10 bases and J lost 2; bases outside the gene matches: 10. CDR3 length equals 14 residues. CDR3 nucleotide sequence: TGTGCCACCCTCACCGGACTAGCTACCTACGAGCAGTACTTC. Encoded protein: CATLTGLATYEQYF.

This chain links TRBV6-2 or TRBV6-3 with TRBJ2-7; possibly TRBD2 for D (6 bases). Trimming shortened V by 0 bases and J by 2 bases, and 11 bases separated the two germline ends. The germline gives CDR1 MNHEY, CDR2 SVGEGT. The CDR3 loop spans 15 amino acids. As DNA, the CDR3 is TGTGCCAGCAGTTACTCGAGTAGCGGTGCCTACGAGCAGTACTTC. Its protein product is CASSYSSSGAYEQYF.

The V call is TRBV6-5, the J call TRBJ2-1; 7 bases map to TRBD1. The ends lost 0 bases at V and 10 bases at J; junction bases unmatched: 12. This CDR3 region has 16 residues. In germline, CDR1 is MNHEY, CDR2 SVGAGI. The CDR3 is CASSYSIGQEPLEQFF. The CDR3 nucleotides read TGTGCCAGCAGTTACTCGATTGGACAGGAGCCGTTGGAGCAGTTCTTC.

This chain uses TRBV30 with TRBJ2-5, with a weak D call TRBD1 (5 bases). CDR3 length: 13 amino acids. V lost 2 bases and J lost 5, with 12 bases in between. The V gene's germline CDR1 is GTSNPN and CDR2 SVGIG (reference sequence). CDR3 in DNA: TGTGCCTGGAGTCCTAGGGGTCAGGAGACCCAGTACTTC. Protein sequence: CAWSPRGQETQYF.